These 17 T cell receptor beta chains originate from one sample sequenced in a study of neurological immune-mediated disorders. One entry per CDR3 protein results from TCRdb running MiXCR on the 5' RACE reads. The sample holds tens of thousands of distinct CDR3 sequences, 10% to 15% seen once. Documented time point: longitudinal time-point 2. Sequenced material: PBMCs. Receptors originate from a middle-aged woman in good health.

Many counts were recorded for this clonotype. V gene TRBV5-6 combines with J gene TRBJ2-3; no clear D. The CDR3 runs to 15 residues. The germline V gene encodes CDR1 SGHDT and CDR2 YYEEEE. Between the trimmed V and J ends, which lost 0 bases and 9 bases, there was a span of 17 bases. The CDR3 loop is CASSLAYRSPPTQYF. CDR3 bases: TGTGCCAGCAGCTTGGCGTACCGCTCACCTCCAACGCAGTATTTT.

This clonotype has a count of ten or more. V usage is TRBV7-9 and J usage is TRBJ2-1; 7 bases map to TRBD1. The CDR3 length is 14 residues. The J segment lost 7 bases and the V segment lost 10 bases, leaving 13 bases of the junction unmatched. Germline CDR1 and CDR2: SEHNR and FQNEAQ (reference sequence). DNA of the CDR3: TGTGCCACCCCCGTAGGACAGGAGGCGAATGAGCAGTTCTTC. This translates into CATPVGQEANEQFF.

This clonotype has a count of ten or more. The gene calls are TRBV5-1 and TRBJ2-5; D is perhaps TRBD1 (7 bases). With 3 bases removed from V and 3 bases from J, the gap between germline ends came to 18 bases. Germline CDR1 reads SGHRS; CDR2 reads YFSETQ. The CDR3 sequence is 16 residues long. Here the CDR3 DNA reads TGCGCCAGCAGCTACGCCGCGGGACAGACTGAAGAGACCCAGTACTTC. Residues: CASSYAAGQTEETQYF.

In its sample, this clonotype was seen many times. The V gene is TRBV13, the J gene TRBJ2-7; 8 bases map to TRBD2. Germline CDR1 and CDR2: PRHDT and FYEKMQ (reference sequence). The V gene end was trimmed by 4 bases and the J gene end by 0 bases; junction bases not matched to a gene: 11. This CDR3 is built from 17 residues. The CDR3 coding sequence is TGTGCCAGCAGCTCCACCTTTGGACTAGCCCTCTCCTACGAGCAGTACTTC. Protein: CASSSTFGLALSYEQYF. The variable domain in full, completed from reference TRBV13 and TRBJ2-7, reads AAGVIQSPRHLIKEKRETATLKCYPIPRHDTVYWYQQGPGQDPQFLISFYEKMQSDKGSIPDRFSAQQFSDYHSELNMSSLELGDSALYFCASSSTFGLALSYEQYFGPGTRLTVT.

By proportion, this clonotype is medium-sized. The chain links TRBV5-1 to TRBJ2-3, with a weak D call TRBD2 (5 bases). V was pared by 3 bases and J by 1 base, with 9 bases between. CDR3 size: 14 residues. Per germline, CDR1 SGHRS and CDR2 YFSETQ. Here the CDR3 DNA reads TGCGCCAGCAGCTCGGTCGGGGGCACAGATACGCAGTATTTT. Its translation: CASSSVGGTDTQYF.

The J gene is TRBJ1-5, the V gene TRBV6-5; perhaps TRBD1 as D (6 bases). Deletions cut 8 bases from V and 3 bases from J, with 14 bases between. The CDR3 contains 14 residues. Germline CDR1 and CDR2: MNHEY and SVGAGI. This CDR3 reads CASSRGRLNQPQHF. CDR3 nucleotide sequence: TGTGCCAGCTCCCGGGGGCGACTCAATCAGCCCCAGCATTTT.

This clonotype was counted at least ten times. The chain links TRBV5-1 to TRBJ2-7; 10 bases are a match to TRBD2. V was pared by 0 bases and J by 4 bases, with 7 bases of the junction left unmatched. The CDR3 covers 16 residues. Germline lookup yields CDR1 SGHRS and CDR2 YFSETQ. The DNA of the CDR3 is TGCGCCAGCAGCTTGGGGGCTAGCGGGAGTGAGTACGAGCAGTACTTC. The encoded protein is CASSLGASGSEYEQYF.

The CDR3 nucleotides are TGTGCCAGCTCACCACGGACGGGGGGCGCGGGCACTGAAGCTTTCTTT. It translates to CASSPRTGGAGTEAFF. The chain has TRBV18 and TRBJ1-1; D is perhaps TRBD1 (6 bases). The ends were cut back, 1 base at V and 4 bases at J, with 16 bases in the middle. Germline V CDR1 and CDR2: KGHSH, LQKENI. The CDR3 is made up of 16 amino acids.

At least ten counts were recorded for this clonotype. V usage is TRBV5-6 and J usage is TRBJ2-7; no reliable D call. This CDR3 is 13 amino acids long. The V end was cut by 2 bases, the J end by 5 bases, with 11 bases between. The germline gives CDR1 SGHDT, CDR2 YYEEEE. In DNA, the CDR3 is TGTGCCAGCAGCTTCGTAACGGCGGACGAGCAGTACTTC. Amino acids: CASSFVTADEQYF.

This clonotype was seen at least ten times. The CDR3 DNA sequence: TGTGCCAGCAGGCGCATCGCGGGGGGGGACCTCTCTGGGGCCAACGTCCTGACTTTC. Residues: CASRRIAGGDLSGANVLTF. The chain carries TRBV27 and TRBJ2-6; 9 nucleotides align to TRBD2. Losses at the gene ends were 6 bases for V and 0 bases for J; bases not matched to a gene: 12. This CDR3 region has 19 residues. Germline lookup yields CDR1 MNHEY and CDR2 SMNVEV (reference sequence).

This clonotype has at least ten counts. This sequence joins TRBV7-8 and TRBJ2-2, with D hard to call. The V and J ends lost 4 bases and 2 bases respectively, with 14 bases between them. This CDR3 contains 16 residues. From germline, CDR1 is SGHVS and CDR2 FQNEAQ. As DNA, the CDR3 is TGTGCCAGCAGCTCCACTCCCGCCAGAAACACCGGGGAGCTGTTTTTT. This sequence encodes CASSSTPARNTGELFF.

The CDR3 sequence: CASSFYGNDHFF. In nucleotides, the CDR3 is TGTGCCAGCAGTTTTTACGGCAATGATCATTTCTTC. The genes are TRBV27 and TRBJ2-1; no clear D gene. V shed 3 bases and J shed 16 bases, with 16 bases lying between them. Germline V gene lookup returns CDR1 MNHEY and CDR2 SMNVEV (reference sequence). The CDR3 runs to 12 residues.

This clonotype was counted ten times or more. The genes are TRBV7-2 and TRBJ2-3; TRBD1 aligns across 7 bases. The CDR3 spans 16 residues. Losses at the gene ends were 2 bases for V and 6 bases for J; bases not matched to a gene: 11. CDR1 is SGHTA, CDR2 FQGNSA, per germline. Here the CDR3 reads CASSLRGQSPADTQYF. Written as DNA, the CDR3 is TGTGCCAGCAGCTTAAGGGGACAGAGCCCGGCGGATACGCAGTATTTT.

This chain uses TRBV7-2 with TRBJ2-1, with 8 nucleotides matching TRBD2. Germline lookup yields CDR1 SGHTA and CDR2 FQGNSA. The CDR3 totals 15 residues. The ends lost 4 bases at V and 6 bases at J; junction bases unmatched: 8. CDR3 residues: CASSSTLAVGNEQFF. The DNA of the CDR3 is TGTGCCAGCAGCTCGACACTAGCGGTGGGCAATGAGCAGTTCTTC.

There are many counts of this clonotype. The CDR3 nucleotides read TGCGCCAGCAGCCGGAGACAGGGGGACGGGAGTCCGCAGTACTTC. This sequence encodes CASSRRQGDGSPQYF. The chain links TRBV5-1 to TRBJ2-7; 9 bases align to TRBD1. Trimming at V came to 4 bases and at J to 9 bases, leaving 14 bases not matched to a gene. This CDR3 is 15 amino acids long. In germline, CDR1 is SGHRS, CDR2 YFSETQ.

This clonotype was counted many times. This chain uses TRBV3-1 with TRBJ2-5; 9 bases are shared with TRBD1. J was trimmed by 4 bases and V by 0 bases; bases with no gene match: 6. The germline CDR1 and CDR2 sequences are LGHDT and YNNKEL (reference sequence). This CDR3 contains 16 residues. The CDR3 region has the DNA TGTGCCAGCAGCCAAGAACACAGGGGGCCGGGAGAGACCCAGTACTTC. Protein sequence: CASSQEHRGPGETQYF.

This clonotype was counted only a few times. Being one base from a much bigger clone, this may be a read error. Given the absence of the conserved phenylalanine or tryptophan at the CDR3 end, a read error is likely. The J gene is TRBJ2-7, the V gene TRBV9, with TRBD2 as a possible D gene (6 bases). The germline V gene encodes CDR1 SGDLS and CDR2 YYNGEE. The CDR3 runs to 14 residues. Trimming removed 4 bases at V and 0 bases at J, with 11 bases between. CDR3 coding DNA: TGTGCCAGCAGCCCGGCGGGGCTCTCCTACGAGCAGTACTTA. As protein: CASSPAGLSYEQYL.